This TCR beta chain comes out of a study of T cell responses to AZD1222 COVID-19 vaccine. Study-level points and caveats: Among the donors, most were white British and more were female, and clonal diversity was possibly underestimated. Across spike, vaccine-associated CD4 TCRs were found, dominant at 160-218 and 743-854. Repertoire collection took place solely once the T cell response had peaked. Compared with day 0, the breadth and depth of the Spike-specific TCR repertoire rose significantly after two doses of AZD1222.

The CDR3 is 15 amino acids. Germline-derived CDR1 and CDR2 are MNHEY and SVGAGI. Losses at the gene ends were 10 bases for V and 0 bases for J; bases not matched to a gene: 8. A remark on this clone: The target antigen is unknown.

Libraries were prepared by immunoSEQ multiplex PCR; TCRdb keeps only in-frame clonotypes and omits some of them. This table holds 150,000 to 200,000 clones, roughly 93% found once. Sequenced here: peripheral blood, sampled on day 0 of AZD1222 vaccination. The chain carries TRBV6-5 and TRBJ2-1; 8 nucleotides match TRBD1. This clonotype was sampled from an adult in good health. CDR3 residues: CATQGAVSSYNEQFF. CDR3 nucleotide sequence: TGTGCCACCCAGGGGGCGGTTAGCTCCTACAATGAGCAGTTCTTC.